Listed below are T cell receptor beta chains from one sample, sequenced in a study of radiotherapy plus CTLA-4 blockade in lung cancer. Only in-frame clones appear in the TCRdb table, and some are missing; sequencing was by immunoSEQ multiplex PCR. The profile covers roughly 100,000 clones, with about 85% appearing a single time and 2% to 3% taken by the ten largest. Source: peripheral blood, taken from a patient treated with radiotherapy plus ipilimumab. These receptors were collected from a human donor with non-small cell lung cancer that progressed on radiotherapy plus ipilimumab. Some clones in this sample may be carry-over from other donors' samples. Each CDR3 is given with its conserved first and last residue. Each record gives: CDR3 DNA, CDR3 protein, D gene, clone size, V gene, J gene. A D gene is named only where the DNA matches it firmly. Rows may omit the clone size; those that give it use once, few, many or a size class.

CDR3 DNA: TGTGCCAGCGCGGAGGGGACCAAAGCCGGCTCCTATAATTCACCCCTCCACTTT
CDR3 protein: CASAEGTKAGSYNSPLHF
D gene: -
clone size: -
V gene: TRBV27
J gene: TRBJ1-6

CDR3 DNA: TGTGCCAGCAGCCAAGGAGGGACAGGGAATTCACCCCTCCACTTT
CDR3 protein: CASSQGGTGNSPLHF
D gene: TRBD1
clone size: -
V gene: TRBV4-2
J gene: TRBJ1-6

CDR3 DNA: TGTGCCAGCACGGGAGTGGCAAGAGATACGCAGTATTTT
CDR3 protein: CASTGVARDTQYF
D gene: -
clone size: once
V gene: TRBV5-4
J gene: TRBJ2-3

CDR3 DNA: TGTGCCAGCAGCGCCGGACAGGGGGCCTACGAGCAGTACTTC
CDR3 protein: CASSAGQGAYEQYF
D gene: TRBD1
clone size: -
V gene: TRBV13
J gene: TRBJ2-7

CDR3 DNA: TGCGCCAGCAGCCTAGGTGGAGGGGAGGCCCAGTACTTC
CDR3 protein: CASSLGGGEAQYF
D gene: -
clone size: -
V gene: TRBV5-1
J gene: TRBJ2-5

CDR3 DNA: TGTGCCAGCAGTTTATGGGCTAACTATGGCTACACCTTC
CDR3 protein: CASSLWANYGYTF
D gene: -
clone size: -
V gene: TRBV27
J gene: TRBJ1-2

CDR3 DNA: TGTGCCAGCAGCTGGACAGATACGCAGTATTTT
CDR3 protein: CASSWTDTQYF
D gene: -
clone size: -
V gene: TRBV5-4
J gene: TRBJ2-3

CDR3 DNA: TGTGCCAGTACCTTCGCGGGGACAGCGAACACTGAAGCTTTCTTT
CDR3 protein: CASTFAGTANTEAFF
D gene: TRBD1
clone size: -
V gene: TRBV19
J gene: TRBJ1-1

CDR3 DNA: TGCGCCAGCAGCCAGGACAGGGTGAACACTGAAGCTTTCTTT
CDR3 protein: CASSQDRVNTEAFF
D gene: TRBD1
clone size: -
V gene: TRBV5-1
J gene: TRBJ1-1

CDR3 DNA: TGCGCCAGCAGCTTGGAACAGGGAGCTGGTTCACCCCTCCACTTT
CDR3 protein: CASSLEQGAGSPLHF
D gene: -
clone size: -
V gene: TRBV5-1
J gene: TRBJ1-6

CDR3 DNA: TGTGCCAGCAGGTCGGGACACTTGAACACTGAAGCTTTCTTT
CDR3 protein: CASRSGHLNTEAFF
D gene: -
clone size: -
V gene: TRBV6-5
J gene: TRBJ1-1

CDR3 DNA: TGCGCCAGCAGCTCGGACATACCGAACACCGGGGAGCTGTTTTTT
CDR3 protein: CASSSDIPNTGELFF
D gene: -
clone size: -
V gene: TRBV5-1
J gene: TRBJ2-2

CDR3 DNA: TGTGCCAGCAGCTTAGGGACAGGGGCGTCCTACGAGCAGTACTTC
CDR3 protein: CASSLGTGASYEQYF
D gene: TRBD1
clone size: -
V gene: TRBV13
J gene: TRBJ2-7

CDR3 DNA: TGTGCCAGCAGCAGTCAAGTCACAGATACGCAGTATTTT
CDR3 protein: CASSSQVTDTQYF
D gene: -
clone size: -
V gene: TRBV7-9
J gene: TRBJ2-3

CDR3 DNA: TGTGCCAGCAGCTATGTTCGGCGAGCGGGGGGATACAATGAGCAGTTCTTC
CDR3 protein: CASSYVRRAGGYNEQFF
D gene: TRBD2
clone size: once
V gene: TRBV13
J gene: TRBJ2-1

CDR3 DNA: TGTGCCAGCAGCTTCGGGGGCTACGGAGTCCCTGAAGCTTTCTTT
CDR3 protein: CASSFGGYGVPEAFF
D gene: -
clone size: few
V gene: TRBV7-9
J gene: TRBJ1-1

CDR3 DNA: TGTGCCAGCAGCTCCCCAGGCTCAGGACTAGGCTACGAGCAGTACTTC
CDR3 protein: CASSSPGSGLGYEQYF
D gene: TRBD2
clone size: -
V gene: TRBV11-2
J gene: TRBJ2-7

CDR3 DNA: TGTGCCAGCATCCCCCTGGGACTAGCGGGGGGGGTCTACTACAATGAGCAGTTCTTC
CDR3 protein: CASIPLGLAGGVYYNEQFF
D gene: TRBD2
clone size: -
V gene: TRBV7-2
J gene: TRBJ2-1

CDR3 DNA: TGTGCCAGCAGCGCGTTAGGGTCGAGCAATCAGCCCCAGCATTTT
CDR3 protein: CASSALGSSNQPQHF
D gene: -
clone size: -
V gene: TRBV2
J gene: TRBJ1-5

CDR3 DNA: TGTGCCAGCAGTCCGGGACTCCGCAGTGGCGAGCAGTTCTTC
CDR3 protein: CASSPGLRSGEQFF
D gene: -
clone size: -
V gene: TRBV7-2
J gene: TRBJ2-1

CDR3 DNA: TGTGCCAGCAGCCGGGAGAATTATGGCTACACCTTC
CDR3 protein: CASSRENYGYTF
D gene: -
clone size: -
V gene: TRBV5-4
J gene: TRBJ1-2

CDR3 DNA: TGTGCCAGCAGCCAAGTGGCCAGGGACCCAGCTGGGGCCAACGTCCTGACTTTC
CDR3 protein: CASSQVARDPAGANVLTF
D gene: -
clone size: once
V gene: TRBV4-2
J gene: TRBJ2-6

CDR3 DNA: TGTGCCAGTAGGGACGGGGCAACTAATGAAAAACTGTTTTTT
CDR3 protein: CASRDGATNEKLFF
D gene: -
clone size: -
V gene: TRBV19
J gene: TRBJ1-4

CDR3 DNA: TGCGCCAGCAGCTACACCGGACCCCTGCGCGGCGAGCAGTACTTC
CDR3 protein: CASSYTGPLRGEQYF
D gene: -
clone size: -
V gene: TRBV5-1
J gene: TRBJ2-7

CDR3 DNA: TGTGCCAGCAGTGAAACGGGGGGCAGGGGTTACGAGCAGTACTTC
CDR3 protein: CASSETGGRGYEQYF
D gene: -
clone size: -
V gene: TRBV6-1
J gene: TRBJ2-7

CDR3 DNA: TGTGCCAGCAGTGCATACCAGGGTATGGGCACAGATACGCAGTATTTT
CDR3 protein: CASSAYQGMGTDTQYF
D gene: -
clone size: -
V gene: TRBV25-1
J gene: TRBJ2-3

CDR3 DNA: TGTGCCAGCAGCTTGGAATTGTCCTACGAGCAGTACTTC
CDR3 protein: CASSLELSYEQYF
D gene: -
clone size: few
V gene: TRBV5-4
J gene: TRBJ2-7

CDR3 DNA: TGTGCCAGCAGCTTTACCGGGACTAGCGGGAGTGGCACGTTCTTC
CDR3 protein: CASSFTGTSGSGTFF
D gene: TRBD2
clone size: once
V gene: TRBV7-8
J gene: TRBJ2-1

CDR3 DNA: TGTGCCAGCAGAGACGACAGGGGGATCTCCTACGAGCAGTACTTC
CDR3 protein: CASRDDRGISYEQYF
D gene: TRBD1
clone size: -
V gene: TRBV6-6
J gene: TRBJ2-7

CDR3 DNA: TGTGCCAGCAGTGTTTACAATGAGCAGTTCTTC
CDR3 protein: CASSVYNEQFF
D gene: -
clone size: few
V gene: TRBV2
J gene: TRBJ2-1

CDR3 DNA: TGTGCCAGCAGCCCCGGGACTAGCCTCTCTGGGGATACGCAGTATTTT
CDR3 protein: CASSPGTSLSGDTQYF
D gene: TRBD2
clone size: -
V gene: TRBV7-3
J gene: TRBJ2-3

CDR3 DNA: TGTGCCTCTGCACCGGAGGGGACAGGGGGCATCTATGGCTACACCTTC
CDR3 protein: CASAPEGTGGIYGYTF
D gene: TRBD1
clone size: -
V gene: TRBV30
J gene: TRBJ1-2

CDR3 DNA: TGTGCCAGCAGCTACCTCCCCCTCGGACAGGCCCCCTACGAGCAGTACTTC
CDR3 protein: CASSYLPLGQAPYEQYF
D gene: TRBD1
clone size: once
V gene: TRBV7-6
J gene: TRBJ2-7